This T cell receptor (beta chain) was obtained from a study of blood T cell repertoires in COVID-19. The overall study: Material from acute and convalescent COVID-19 was sourced from the United States, Italy and Spain.

The CDR3 runs 18 residues. Trimming took 6 bases from V and 5 from J, leaving 24 bases between them. The germline CDR1 and CDR2 sequences are SGHNT and YYREEE (reference sequence). Assay: immunoSEQ multiplex PCR; the TCRdb copy retains only in-frame clones and omits some. The sample includes about 95,000 clones, around 90% of them seen just once. The sequence derives from a woman aged 70 to 79 with acute or convalescent COVID-19. This chain links TRBV5-4 with TRBJ1-6; possible D gene TRBD1, 6 bases. The sequencing input was peripheral blood. The CDR3: CASTEQDLDRINNSPLHF. The CDR3 DNA reads as TGTGCCAGCACCGAACAAGATCTGGACAGAATAAATAATTCACCCCTCCACTTT.